Listed below are T cell receptor beta chains from one sample, sequenced in a study of a mutant IDH1 vaccine in newly diagnosed glioma. The repertoire was sequenced with immunoSEQ multiplex PCR; TCRdb's copy has only in-frame clones and lacks some. The sample carries 15,000 to 20,000 clones, around four fifths recorded once. Source: PBMCs, taken from a glioma patient treated with radiotherapy, temozolomide or both. These receptor sequences come from a middle-aged man with glioma. Both conserved end residues are part of each CDR3. The order of the fields is CDR3 DNA, CDR3 protein, V gene, D gene, clone size, J gene. D genes are given only for firm matches. A clone size is listed for some rows: how often the clone was seen (once, few, many), or a class if it is expanded.

TGTGCCAGCAGTTACTTGCGACAGAGGAATAATTCACCCCTCCACTTT,CASSYLRQRNNSPLHF,TRBV6-5,-,-,TRBJ1-6
TGTGCCCTAAGCGGTAGCGGGAGAGGAACCGGGGAGCTGTTTTTT,CALSGSGRGTGELFF,TRBV30,TRBD2,-,TRBJ2-2
TGTGCCAGCAGCTTATATGGGGCAGAAACTGAAGCTTTCTTT,CASSLYGAETEAFF,TRBV11-3,-,-,TRBJ1-1
TGCGCCAGCAGTGAGGCGGAGGGACACCGCGGTGGCTACACCTTC,CASSEAEGHRGGYTF,TRBV10-2,-,-,TRBJ1-2
TGCGCCAGCAGCTTGTTCGCAGATAGCAATCAGCCCCAGCATTTT,CASSLFADSNQPQHF,TRBV5-1,-,-,TRBJ1-5
TGTGCCAGCAGTTTCAGGACAGGGATCACCGGGGAGCTGTTTTTT,CASSFRTGITGELFF,TRBV27,TRBD1,-,TRBJ2-2
TGTGCCAGCAGGGCCGGGACAGATAACTATGGCTACACCTTC,CASRAGTDNYGYTF,TRBV7-9,TRBD1,-,TRBJ1-2
TGTGCCAGCAGCTTAAGCCACAGCACAGATACGCAGTATTTT,CASSLSHSTDTQYF,TRBV7-8,-,few,TRBJ2-3
TGTGCCAGTAAAGACCCGGGGGAGTACTCTGGAAACACCATATATTTT,CASKDPGEYSGNTIYF,TRBV19,-,once,TRBJ1-3
TGTGCCAGCAGTTTACAGGGGCCTGATGGCTACACCTTC,CASSLQGPDGYTF,TRBV27,-,-,TRBJ1-2
TGTGCCAGCAGCTTGACTCCAGCTAACTATGGCTACACCTTC,CASSLTPANYGYTF,TRBV11-2,-,-,TRBJ1-2
TGCAGCGTTGAAGTCTCTCGGGGTAGCACTGAAGCTTTCTTT,CSVEVSRGSTEAFF,TRBV29-1,-,-,TRBJ1-1
TGTGCCAGCAGTTGGGACGGCTCCTACGAGCAGTACTTC,CASSWDGSYEQYF,TRBV6-5,-,once,TRBJ2-7
TGTGCCCAAGGGGTGGGATCGGTGGCCTACAATGAGCAGTTCTTC,CAQGVGSVAYNEQFF,TRBV7-2,-,-,TRBJ2-1
TGTGCCAGCAGTTATGAACTAGCGGGCGACAATGAGCAGTTCTTC,CASSYELAGDNEQFF,TRBV6-5,TRBD2,few,TRBJ2-1
TGTGCCAGCTCACCACCGGACGTAGAAGGACGCTACACCTTC,CASSPPDVEGRYTF,TRBV18,-,-,TRBJ1-2
TGTGCCAGCAGTTGTGTCCGGGACCTTAACACTGAAGCTTTCTTT,CASSCVRDLNTEAFF,TRBV6-9,-,-,TRBJ1-1
TGTGCCAGCAGCTCTCCGGGACTAGGCGACAATGAGCAGTTCTTC,CASSSPGLGDNEQFF,TRBV11-2,TRBD2,once,TRBJ2-1
TGTGCCTACACCCGGTCGGCTAATGAAAAACTGTTTTTT,CAYTRSANEKLFF,TRBV30,-,-,TRBJ1-4
TGTGCCAGCAGCACTCGGACTAGCGGGAGATCCCGAGTCGAGCAGTACTTC,CASSTRTSGRSRVEQYF,TRBV28,TRBD2,-,TRBJ2-7
TGTGCCAGCAGCGTGGAAGGAACCCCGGTAATACTCAATGAGCAGTTCTTC,CASSVEGTPVILNEQFF,TRBV11-2,-,-,TRBJ2-1
TGTGCCAGCAGTACAGGGATCTCTGGAAACACCATATATTTT,CASSTGISGNTIYF,TRBV6-6,-,-,TRBJ1-3
TGTGCCAGCAGCCCCTGGGACAGCTTTTACAATGAGCAGTTCTTC,CASSPWDSFYNEQFF,TRBV9,TRBD1,-,TRBJ2-1
TGTGCCAGCAGTTCTAAGGGAGGGAGAGAGACCCAGTACTTC,CASSSKGGRETQYF,TRBV7-7,TRBD2,few,TRBJ2-5
TGTGCCAGCAACCGTTCCCCCCCGGGACAGGGATTTAGGAGCTCCTACAATGAGCAGTTCTTC,CASNRSPPGQGFRSSYNEQFF,TRBV27,TRBD1,-,TRBJ2-1
TGTGCCAGCAGCCCCTCCGGGACTAGCGGTTACAATGAGCAGTTCTTC,CASSPSGTSGYNEQFF,TRBV6-4,TRBD2,-,TRBJ2-1
TGCGCCAGCAGCTTGGATGACCCTAATAATTCACCCCTCCACTTT,CASSLDDPNNSPLHF,TRBV5-1,-,-,TRBJ1-6
TGTGCCAGCAGCTTATTGAATGAGGTCTACTCTGGAAACACCATATATTTT,CASSLLNEVYSGNTIYF,TRBV7-9,-,-,TRBJ1-3
TGTGCCAGCAGCTTGGCCAGCGGGAGTATCGATGAGCAGTTCTTC,CASSLASGSIDEQFF,TRBV5-4,TRBD2,-,TRBJ2-1
TGCAGCGTTGAAGGGGTGAACTATAGCTACACCTTC,CSVEGVNYSYTF,TRBV29-1,-,-,TRBJ1-2
TGTGCCAGTAGTATCCGGACAGGGTCTTATGAGCAGTTCTTC,CASSIRTGSYEQFF,TRBV19,TRBD1,-,TRBJ2-1
TGTGCCAGCTCACCACCAGCGGAGACCCAGTACTTC,CASSPPAETQYF,TRBV18,-,few,TRBJ2-5
TGTGCCAGCAGCTTCGGCCGCGGGACTATCTACAATGAGCAGTTCTTC,CASSFGRGTIYNEQFF,TRBV5-4,TRBD2,-,TRBJ2-1
TGTGCCAGCAGCGCAACCCAGGGACTAGCCATACTACGAGGTGAGCAGTTCTTC,CASSATQGLAILRGEQFF,TRBV9,TRBD2,-,TRBJ2-1
TGTGCCAGCAGCCACCGGGAACAGGGCCGGGAAGCTTTCTTT,CASSHREQGREAFF,TRBV11-2,-,-,TRBJ1-1
TGTGCCAGCACCCCGAGCCCAGTCCATGGCTACACCTTC,CASTPSPVHGYTF,TRBV2,-,-,TRBJ1-2
TGCAGTGTAGGAAACAATGAGCAGTTCTTC,CSVGNNEQFF,TRBV20-1,-,-,TRBJ2-1
TGTGCCCGAGAGGGGGCCGGCGGGGAGCTGTTTTTT,CAREGAGGELFF,TRBV5-3,TRBD1,medium-sized,TRBJ2-2
TGTGCCAGCAGGGAGAACGTAGCGAGCAATCAGCCCCAGCATTTT,CASRENVASNQPQHF,TRBV6-1,-,-,TRBJ1-5
TGCAGCGTGACTCGACAGGCAGGAGAGACCCAGTACTTC,CSVTRQAGETQYF,TRBV29-1,-,-,TRBJ2-5
TGTGCCAGCAGGACAGGGGCCGGGTTCTACGAGCAGTACTTC,CASRTGAGFYEQYF,TRBV11-2,TRBD1,-,TRBJ2-7
TGTGCCACCAGCAGAGATCCGGGGGCGTATGGCTACACCTTC,CATSRDPGAYGYTF,TRBV15,-,few,TRBJ1-2
TGTGCCAGCTCAACACCGACAGGGGGTAACACTGAAGCTTTCTTT,CASSTPTGGNTEAFF,TRBV18,TRBD1,few,TRBJ1-1
TGTGCCAGTAGTATAAGAACGTCCTACGAGCAGTACTTC,CASSIRTSYEQYF,TRBV19,-,-,TRBJ2-7